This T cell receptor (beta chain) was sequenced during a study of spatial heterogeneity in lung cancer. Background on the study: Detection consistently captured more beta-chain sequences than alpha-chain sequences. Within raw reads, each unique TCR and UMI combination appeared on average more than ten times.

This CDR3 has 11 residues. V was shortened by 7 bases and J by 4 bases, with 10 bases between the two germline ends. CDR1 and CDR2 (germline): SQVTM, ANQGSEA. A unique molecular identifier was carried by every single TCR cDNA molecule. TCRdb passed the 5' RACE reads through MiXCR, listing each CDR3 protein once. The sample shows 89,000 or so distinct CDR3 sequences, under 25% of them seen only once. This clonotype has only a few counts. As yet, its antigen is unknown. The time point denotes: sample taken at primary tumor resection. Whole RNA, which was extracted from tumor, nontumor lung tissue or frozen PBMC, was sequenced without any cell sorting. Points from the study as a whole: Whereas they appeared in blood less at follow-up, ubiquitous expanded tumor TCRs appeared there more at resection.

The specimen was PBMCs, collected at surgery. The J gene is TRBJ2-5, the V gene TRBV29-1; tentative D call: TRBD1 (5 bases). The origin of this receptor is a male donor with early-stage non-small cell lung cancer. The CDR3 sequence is CSGPQGETQYF. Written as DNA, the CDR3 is TGCAGCGGACCGCAGGGAGAGACCCAGTACTTC.